The T cell receptor (beta chain) described here comes from a study of regulatory T cells in long-lasting Graves disease. The study's findings and limits: Reduced TCR diversity was observed in persistent Graves' patients versus newly diagnosed patients.

Time point meaning: newly diagnosed GD, antithyroid drugs for less than 3 months. The TCR library was prepared using RNA isolated from PBMCs. The authors drew patients from an endocrinology department in Xi'an, China. As regards this clonotype: Its antigen is currently unknown.

Germline loops: CDR1 PRHDT, CDR2 FYEKMQ (reference sequence). This CDR3 spans 16 amino acids. J lost 2 bases, V lost 2 bases, and 5 bases had no gene match. Through Arm-PCR of CDR3 regions and iRepertoire HTBI primers, TCR beta libraries were built. TCRdb called the multiplex PCR reads again in MiXCR, with one record for every CDR3 protein. The table shows about 400,000 distinct CDR3 sequences, with around 16% occurring only once. This same sample was also part of a study on T cells in Graves' hyperthyroidism and ophthalmopathy. That report adds: The authors deemed Graves' hyperthyroidism stable absent ophthalmopathy progression within 18 months. In blood, most of the thyroid clonotypes expanded above 0.001 were also present.

Specimen: peripheral blood mononuclear cells (PBMCs), collected at new diagnosis, from a patient treated with antithyroid drugs. V and J are TRBV13 and TRBJ1-2; 10 nucleotides agree with TRBD1. The sequence derives from a woman younger than 35 with Graves disease. In nucleotides, the CDR3 is TGTGCCAGCAGCTTAAGGGGGACAGGGGAAAACTATGGCTACACCTTC. This translates into CASSLRGTGENYGYTF.